This T cell receptor beta chain emerged from a study of PD-1 blockade in mismatch repair-deficient tumors. This clone occurred a few times. Data came from immunoSEQ multiplex PCR; TCRdb stores just in-frame clones and leaves some out. In the table there are some 120,000 clones, about 90% of which are singletons. TCR sequencing covered a few patients who responded to pembrolizumab. Germline loops: CDR1 SGHTA, CDR2 FQGNSA. V gave up 5 bases and J gave up 0 bases, with 14 bases separating them. This CDR3 region has 15 residues. Material: peripheral blood, obtained approximately 71 weeks after starting pembrolizumab. The sequence derives from an adult with mismatch repair-deficient cancer. The chain combines TRBV7-2 with TRBJ2-7; TRBD1 might be the D (5 bases). The chain's CDR3 is CASSDRITSSYEQYF. The CDR3 DNA reads TGTGCCAGCAGCGACAGAATTACCAGCTCCTACGAGCAGTACTTC.